This T cell receptor (beta chain) was identified during a study of T cell responses to AZD1222 COVID-19 vaccine. V was pared by 4 bases and J by 9 bases, with 8 bases between. The germline V gene encodes CDR1 SGHNT and CDR2 YYREEE (reference sequence). This CDR3 has 12 amino acids. The assay was immunoSEQ multiplex PCR, and TCRdb's table has in-frame clones only and misses some. The sample comprises 54,000 or so clones, about 90% of which are singletons, and about 15% rests with the top ten. This material consisted of peripheral blood, taken on day 0 of AZD1222 vaccination. This chain links TRBV5-4 with TRBJ1-6; no firm D call. The TCR comes from an adult in good health. In DNA form, the CDR3 reads TGTGCCAGCAGCGCGACTGGTTCACCCCTCCACTTT. It yields the protein CASSATGSPLHF.